The TCR beta chain described here comes from a study of human T cells and chemical hapten exposure. Study outcomes and limitations: A positive correlation with patch test score was found for PT1 expanded TCR counts.

Via MiXCR, TCRdb re-called the RACE reads, giving one row per CDR3 protein. The repertoire holds more than 95,000 distinct CDR3 sequences, around an eighth seen once, with 1.4% in the top ten. J lost 3 bases, V lost 5 bases, and 9 bases had no gene match. The CDR3 is made up of 17 amino acids. CDR1 and CDR2 from the germline V gene are SGHVS and FNYEAQ. The time point is: patch test 1, 2 weeks after DPC sensitization. Treatment reported: therapeutic diphenylcyclopropenone sensitization with weekly scalp DPC. Only a few counts were recorded for this clonotype. Its specificity is unknown. This receptor was identified in a woman between 45 and 65 years old with alopecia areata. Some clones in this sample may be carry-over from other donors' samples. The sequencing used whole blood, collected in connection with sensitization to the hapten diphenylcyclopropenone (DPC). This sequence joins TRBV7-6 and TRBJ2-2, with 10 bases that match TRBD1. The CDR3 bases are TGTGCCAGCAGCCCGAGTCCGGGACAGGGGTACACCGGGGAGCTGTTTTTT. Its translation: CASSPSPGQGYTGELFF.